The clone carrying this T cell receptor (beta chain) was recorded a few times. Sequencing used immunoSEQ multiplex PCR; TCRdb keeps in-frame clones, though not all of them. This table holds roughly 120,000 clones, more than 80% found once. This sample is drawn from a study of radiation and T cells in renal cell carcinoma. The sample's time point: blood 2 weeks post-SBRT. Treatment given: 15 Gy SBRT to primary tumor, nephrectomy 4 weeks later. Clear cell pathology was present in this patient's renal cell carcinoma. There are 14 residues in the CDR3. V shed 5 bases and J shed 2 bases, with 9 bases lying between them. The germline V gene encodes CDR1 LNHDA and CDR2 SQIVND (reference sequence).

This chain connects TRBV19 to TRBJ2-2, with D perhaps matching TRBD1 or TRBD2 (5 bases each). The TCR comes from a woman aged 60-75 years with renal cell carcinoma. The specimen comprised blood, sampled from a patient whose treatment included radiotherapy and nephrectomy. The CDR3 region is CASSAGANTGELFF. Here the CDR3 DNA reads TGTGCCAGTAGTGCCGGGGCTAACACCGGGGAGCTGTTTTTT.